These 30 T cell receptor beta chains came from one sample sequenced in a study of T cells after yellow fever vaccination. TCRdb passed the 5' RACE reads through MiXCR, listing each CDR3 protein once. The repertoire includes 500,000 to 650,000 distinct CDR3 sequences, approximately 13% of them detected once, and under 15% sits in the top ten. The material was PBMCs, obtained on the day of the yellow fever booster vaccination. Receptors originate from a man younger than 40 who received the YFV17D yellow fever vaccine.

This chain links TRBV11-2 with TRBJ1-1; D is ambiguous. Germline V gene data show CDR1 as SGHAT and CDR2 as FQNNGV. The V and J ends lost 3 bases and 6 bases respectively, with 8 bases between them. The CDR3 spans 12 residues. The CDR3 sequence: CASSFSDAEAFF. For the CDR3, the DNA is TGTGCCAGCAGCTTTAGTGACGCTGAAGCTTTCTTT.

CDR3 in amino acids: CASTPSGWQETQYF. In DNA, the CDR3 is TGTGCCAGCACCCCTAGCGGGTGGCAAGAGACCCAGTACTTC. The V and J genes are TRBV25-1 and TRBJ2-5; the match to TRBD2 covers 8 bases. Germline CDR1 is MGHDK and CDR2 is SYGVNS. The V gene end was trimmed by 7 bases and the J gene end by 2 bases; junction bases not matched to a gene: 6. The CDR3 is 14 residues long.

The V and J genes are TRBV7-2 and TRBJ2-1; a possible D gene is TRBD2 (7 bases). The CDR3 extends over 14 amino acids. Per the germline V gene, CDR1 is SGHTA and CDR2 is FQGNSA. V lost 1 base, J lost 5 bases, and 9 bases lay in between. CDR3 DNA sequence: TGTGCCAGCAGCTTAGACGGGGGGCACAATGAGCAGTTCTTC. Protein sequence: CASSLDGGHNEQFF.

The chain couples TRBV20-1 to TRBJ2-1; 9 bases map to TRBD2. Trimming at V came to 1 base and at J to 4 bases, leaving 5 bases not matched to a gene. This CDR3 spans 15 amino acids. The germline V gene has CDR1 DFQATT and CDR2 SNEGSKA (reference sequence). The CDR3 loop reads CSARVAAGGYNEQFF. The CDR3 DNA reads TGCAGTGCTAGAGTGGCAGCGGGAGGTTACAATGAGCAGTTCTTC.

This clonotype was counted a few times. J is TRBJ2-1 and V is TRBV19, with TRBD2 matching over 8 bases. J gave up 6 bases and V 1 base, and 2 bases lay outside the gene matches. Looked up from germline, CDR1 is LNHDA and CDR2 is SQIVND (reference sequence). The CDR3 loop spans 14 amino acids. The CDR3 DNA reads as TGTGCCAGTAGTATAGCCGGGAGGGTCAATGAGCAGTTCTTC. This codes for CASSIAGRVNEQFF.

In DNA, the CDR3 is TGTGCCAGCAGTGAAATTGGGGGACCCTACGAGCAGTACTTC. Its translation is CASSEIGGPYEQYF. This sequence joins TRBV2 and TRBJ2-7; D is possibly TRBD1 or TRBD2 (5 bases each). CDR3 length: 14 amino acids. V was shortened by 2 bases and J by 2 bases, with 10 bases between the two germline ends. Per germline, CDR1 SNHLY and CDR2 FYNNEI.

This clonotype was observed at least ten times. The chain uses TRBV29-1 and TRBJ2-1; perhaps TRBD2 as D (6 bases). V lost 7 bases to trimming and J lost 0 bases, with 13 bases between them. The germline V gene encodes CDR1 SQVTM and CDR2 ANQGSEA. The length of the CDR3 is 14 residues. The CDR3 bases are TGCAGCGGGGGGGAGCGGCACTCCTACAATGAGCAGTTCTTC. Its translation: CSGGERHSYNEQFF.

This clonotype has a handful of counts. J is TRBJ2-7 and V is TRBV7-9; D not resolved. Germline loops: CDR1 SEHNR, CDR2 FQNEAQ (reference sequence). CDR3 size: 16 residues. The V end was cut by 5 bases, the J end by 4 bases, with 21 bases between. The CDR3 loop reads CASSPRLPGVQYEQYF. The CDR3 coding sequence is TGTGCCAGCAGCCCTAGACTGCCAGGAGTCCAATACGAGCAGTACTTC.

The sample holds one count of this clonotype. The rearrangement uses TRBV6-1 and TRBJ2-7; D is possibly TRBD1 (5 bases). Deletions cut 2 bases from V and 2 bases from J, with 13 bases between. The V gene's germline CDR1 is MNHNS and CDR2 SASEGT. The CDR3 is made up of 15 amino acids. The CDR3 reads CASSENQGMAYEQYF. Here the CDR3 DNA reads TGTGCCAGCAGTGAAAACCAGGGTATGGCCTACGAGCAGTACTTC.

In this sample, this clonotype turned up a few times. This rearrangement joins TRBV6-2 or TRBV6-3 to TRBJ2-5, with 9 bases aligning to TRBD2. CDR1 and CDR2 (germline): MNHEY, SVGEGT. V was clipped by 4 bases and J by 0 bases; unmatched bases: 15. The CDR3 extends over 19 amino acids. CDR3 protein: CASSSHLSGTSRHQETQYF. The CDR3 nucleotides are TGTGCCAGCAGTTCCCACCTGTCCGGGACTAGCAGACACCAAGAGACCCAGTACTTC.

This clonotype was recorded at least ten times. The chain carries TRBV9 and TRBJ2-4; maybe TRBD2 (5 bases). Trimming took 0 bases from V and 7 from J, leaving 14 bases between them. Germline CDR1 is SGDLS and CDR2 is YYNGEE. The CDR3 spans 15 residues. CDR3 protein: CASSVGGDGRNIQYF. The CDR3 bases are TGTGCCAGCAGCGTAGGGGGAGATGGTCGGAACATTCAGTACTTC.

This clonotype was observed many times. The chain recombines TRBV3-1 with TRBJ2-5; D gene unclear. This CDR3 has 13 amino acids. CDR1 is LGHDT and CDR2 is YNNKEL in the germline V gene (reference sequence). Trimming removed 1 base from V and 4 bases from J, with 7 bases in between. CDR3 residues: CASSQVLSETQYF. CDR3 DNA sequence: TGTGCCAGCAGCCAAGTTCTTTCAGAGACCCAGTACTTC.

This clonotype was detected a few times. The chain links TRBV7-2 to TRBJ1-2, with 9 positions matching TRBD1. CDR1 is SGHTA, CDR2 FQGNSA, per germline. CDR3 length: 16 amino acids. The junction had 11 bases not matched to a gene; V was cut back by 5 bases and J by 4 bases. CDR3 residues: CASSPRPGQGSYGYTF. The DNA of the CDR3 is TGTGCCAGCAGCCCGCGTCCGGGACAGGGTAGCTATGGCTACACCTTC.

Written as DNA, the CDR3 is TGTGCCAGCACACTCACGGGACTAGAAGAGACCCAGTACTTC. It codes for CASTLTGLEETQYF. The genes are TRBV9 and TRBJ2-5, with 8 positions matching TRBD2. The J segment lost 3 bases and the V segment lost 6 bases, leaving 7 bases of the junction unmatched. Germline V gene lookup returns CDR1 SGDLS and CDR2 YYNGEE. CDR3 length: 14 residues.

The V call is TRBV4-3, the J call TRBJ2-7; a weak D match, TRBD1 (6 bases). Trimming shortened V by 0 bases and J by 0 bases, and 21 bases separated the two germline ends. The V gene's germline CDR1 is LGHNA and CDR2 YSLEER. The CDR3 runs to 19 residues. The CDR3 nucleotides are TGCGCCAGCAGCCAAGACTGGACAGTCGGGCAGGGGAACTCCTACGAGCAGTACTTC. Its translation is CASSQDWTVGQGNSYEQYF.

The CDR3 DNA follows: TGTGCCAGTCGTAGCGGGGAAAAACTGTTTTTT. It translates to CASRSGEKLFF. The chain recombines TRBV28 with TRBJ1-4; D unresolved. The V end lost 9 bases, the J end lost 8 bases, and 10 bases lay between the germline ends. The CDR3 is 11 amino acids. Germline CDR1 and CDR2: MDHEN and SYDVKM.

J is TRBJ1-1 and V is TRBV7-2, with 8 bases identical to TRBD1. With V trimmed by 1 base and J by 9 bases, 4 bases remained unmatched. The CDR3 is made up of 13 amino acids. Looked up from germline, CDR1 is SGHTA and CDR2 is FQGNSA. CDR3 in amino acids: CASSLEQGGKAFF. In nucleotides, the CDR3 is TGTGCCAGCAGCTTAGAACAGGGGGGGAAAGCTTTCTTT.

The gene calls are TRBV29-1 and TRBJ2-2; 8 positions agree with TRBD1. Losses at the gene ends were 4 bases for V and 4 bases for J; bases not matched to a gene: 8. CDR1 is SQVTM, CDR2 ANQGSEA, per germline. CDR3 length: 15 residues. As DNA, the CDR3 is TGCAGCGTTGCCCTTCGACAGGGGTTCACCGGGGAGCTGTTTTTT. Encoded protein: CSVALRQGFTGELFF.

The rearrangement joins TRBV20-1 to TRBJ2-2; 8 bases line up with TRBD2. The V gene's germline CDR1 is DFQATT and CDR2 SNEGSKA (reference sequence). The junction had 3 bases not matched to a gene; V was cut back by 6 bases and J by 0 bases. The CDR3 loop spans 14 amino acids. The CDR3 here is CSAISGTNTGELFF. Here the CDR3 DNA reads TGCAGTGCAATTAGCGGGACGAACACCGGGGAGCTGTTTTTT.

The chain recombines TRBV6-5 with TRBJ2-7; D is ambiguous. Germline CDR1 and CDR2: MNHEY and SVGAGI. Trimming cost V 0 bases and J 3 bases, with 12 bases left between them. The CDR3 is made up of 15 amino acids. The CDR3 reads CASSYSGSLLYEQYF. CDR3 sequence (DNA): TGTGCCAGCAGTTACTCCGGGTCTCTCCTCTACGAGCAGTACTTC.

This chain joins TRBV1 and TRBJ2-7. TRBV1 is deemed a pseudogene. The CDR3 contains 16 residues. CDR3 residues: CTSSEDTALGSYEQYF. Written as DNA, the CDR3 is TGCACCAGCAGCGAAGACACAGCACTGGGCTCCTACGAGCAGTACTTC.

This clonotype has a handful of counts. V gene TRBV4-3 combines with J gene TRBJ2-5; 7 bases map to TRBD1. The CDR3 totals 15 residues. The J segment lost 0 bases and the V segment lost 3 bases, leaving 4 bases of the junction unmatched. Germline V gives CDR1 LGHNA, CDR2 YSLEER. The CDR3 region is CASSHGDRDQETQYF. The CDR3 region has the DNA TGCGCCAGCAGCCACGGCGACAGGGACCAAGAGACCCAGTACTTC.

The rearrangement uses TRBV6-1 and TRBJ2-3, with 7 bases lining up with TRBD2. The V gene's germline CDR1 is MNHNS and CDR2 SASEGT. Germline trimming cut 4 bases from V and 5 bases from J; bases unmatched to any gene: 6. CDR3 length: 14 amino acids. The CDR3 region has the DNA TGTGCCAGCAGTGTAGCGGGCGCACGAGATACGCAGTATTTT. Protein product: CASSVAGARDTQYF.

This chain joins TRBV20-1 and TRBJ1-4; D perhaps matches TRBD1 (5 bases). Germline lookup yields CDR1 DFQATT and CDR2 SNEGSKA (reference sequence). The CDR3 is made up of 13 amino acids. CDR3 in amino acids: CSPDIPTNEKLFF. The CDR3 DNA sequence: TGCTCACCGGACATTCCAACTAATGAAAAACTGTTTTTT.

The chain carries TRBV19 and TRBJ1-1; D remains ambiguous. V was clipped by 2 bases and J by 6 bases, with 10 bases between them. CDR3 length equals 13 residues. The germline V gene encodes CDR1 LNHDA and CDR2 SQIVND (reference sequence). The CDR3 sequence is CASSISNGAEAFF. For the CDR3, the DNA is TGTGCCAGTAGTATAAGTAACGGGGCTGAAGCTTTCTTT.

This clonotype was observed a few times. This rearrangement joins TRBV30 to TRBJ2-2, with D possibly called TRBD1 or TRBD2 (5 bases each). Germline lookup yields CDR1 GTSNPN and CDR2 SVGIG (reference sequence). This CDR3 spans 13 amino acids. V was shortened by 3 bases and J by 6 bases, with 11 bases between the two germline ends. CDR3 bases: TGTGCCTGGAGAAGCTTGGGACCCGGGGAGCTGTTTTTT. This gives the protein CAWRSLGPGELFF.

This CDR3 reads CASSYGEGTEAFF. CDR3 DNA sequence: TGTGCCAGCAGTTACGGGGAGGGGACTGAAGCTTTCTTT. The V call is TRBV6-5, the J call TRBJ1-1; D may be TRBD1 (5 bases). The CDR3 covers 13 residues. The germline gives CDR1 MNHEY, CDR2 SVGAGI. The V gene lost 2 bases and the J gene lost 5 bases, with 9 bases spanning the gap.

The CDR3 nucleotides are TGTGCCAGCAGCCCCCTCGAGGCCGGGGGTCAGCCCCAGCATTTT. Residues: CASSPLEAGGQPQHF. The gene calls are TRBV7-2 and TRBJ1-5; a weak D match, TRBD1 (5 bases). Trimming took 5 bases from V and 6 from J, leaving 17 bases between them. Germline values: CDR1 SGHTA, CDR2 FQGNSA. The CDR3 contains 15 residues. The variable domain in full, with the rest retrieved from reference TRBV7-2 and TRBJ1-5, is GAGVSQSPSNKVTEKGKDVELRCDPISGHTALYWYRQSLGQGLEFLIYFQGNSAPDKSGLPSDRFSAERTGGSVSTLTIQRTQQEDSAVYLCASSPLEAGGQPQHFGDGTRLSIL.

This clonotype was detected only a few times. The chain links TRBV5-1 to TRBJ2-7, with D maybe TRBD2 (5 bases). CDR1 SGHRS and CDR2 YFSETQ come from the germline V gene. Trimming removed 5 bases from V and 6 bases from J, with 21 bases in between. CDR3 size: 15 residues. The CDR3 coding sequence is TGCGCCAGCAGACAACAAGGTCTCATGGCGGGCGAGCAGTACTTC. It codes for CASRQQGLMAGEQYF.

Only a few counts were recorded for this clonotype. The chain carries TRBV19 and TRBJ2-2, with 8 bases lining up with TRBD1. The germline V gene has CDR1 LNHDA and CDR2 SQIVND (reference sequence). V lost 3 bases to trimming and J lost 3 bases; unmatched junction nucleotides: 6. The CDR3 loop spans 16 amino acids. In nucleotides, the CDR3 is TGTGCCAGTAGTATTGGCAGGGGGCAGTACACCGGGGAGCTGTTTTTT. It is translated as CASSIGRGQYTGELFF.